The 4 T cell receptor beta chains reported below all come from one sample, sequenced in a study of monozygotic twins with inflammatory bowel disease (dated by TCRdb to the late 2010s). The receptor library was made with 5' RACE. The listed sequencing device is Illumina HiSeq 2500. After reprocessing by TCRdb, each CDR3 protein sequence is one entry, and no DNA is given. This specimen's table enumerates around 140,000 distinct CDR3 sequences. The ten biggest clones cover less than 2.5% of the sample. The sample was blood. The receptor source for this set is a human donor with ulcerative colitis or Crohn's disease, or a healthy co-twin of an affected twin (not recorded which).

The genes are TRBV7-2 and TRBJ2-3; there is no DNA to check the TCRdb D call of TRBD1. CDR1 and CDR2 (germline): SGHTA, FQGNSA. The CDR3 extends over 15 amino acids. This chain's CDR3 is CASSPPGFGTDTQYF. Combining the CDR3 with reference TRBV7-2 and TRBJ2-3 gives the whole variable domain GAGVSQSPSNKVTEKGKDVELRCDPISGHTALYWYRQSLGQGLEFLIYFQGNSAPDKSGLPSDRFSAERTGGSVSTLTIQRTQQEDSAVYLCASSPPGFGTDTQYFGPGTRLTVL.

The chain links TRBV10-3 to TRBJ2-3; the TRBD2 assignment by TCRdb is unverifiable without DNA. Germline V gene lookup returns CDR1 ENHRY and CDR2 SYGVKD. This CDR3 region has 15 residues. The CDR3 reads CAISGRTEEADTQYF.

The genes are TRBV29-1 and TRBJ2-6; the D call of TRBD1 rests on TCRdb alone, since no DNA is present to check it. The CDR3 consists of 16 residues. Germline assignment: CDR1 SQVTM and CDR2 ANQGSEA. CDR3 sequence: CSVGGQWPSGANVLTF.

CDR3 protein: CASSFISAGVGNTIYF. V usage is TRBV5-6 and J usage is TRBJ1-3; as DNA is missing, the TRBD1 call by TCRdb cannot be tested. CDR3 size: 16 residues. Looked up from germline, CDR1 is SGHDT and CDR2 is YYEEEE. Full variable domain (remainder filled in from reference TRBV5-6 and TRBJ1-3): DAGVTQSPTHLIKTRGQQVTLRCSPKSGHDTVSWYQQALGQGPQFIFQYYEEEERQRGNFPDRFSGHQFPNYSSELNVNALLLGDSALYLCASSFISAGVGNTIYFGEGSWLTVV.